Shown below are 20 T cell receptor beta chains from a single sample sequenced in a study of molecular identifiers for immune sequencing clone quantification. TCRdb fed the PCR reads into MiXCR, producing one record per CDR3 protein. The sample holds about 640,000 distinct CDR3 sequences; 15% to 20% are singletons and the top ten take roughly 0.85%. Sequenced material: naive CD8+ T cells from blood, with Jurkat cell RNA spiked in. The subset was: FACS-sorted CD8+CD4-CCR7+CD45RA+ naive T cells. Source of these receptors: a human donor in good health. Some libraries in this study had Jurkat cell RNA spiked in.

This clonotype occurred many times. V usage is TRBV28 and J usage is TRBJ2-1; the match to TRBD2 covers 11 bases. The CDR3 totals 17 residues. The V segment lost 5 bases and the J segment 3 bases; nucleotides outside the gene matches: 9. Germline V CDR1 and CDR2: MDHEN, SYDVKM. The CDR3 here is CASSTPAGTSGYNEQFF. In DNA, the CDR3 is TGTGCCAGCAGTACACCCGCCGGGACTAGCGGCTACAATGAGCAGTTCTTC.

This clonotype was detected many times. The CDR3 here is CSAREIGTELYSNQPQHF. The DNA for the CDR3 is TGCAGTGCTAGGGAAATAGGGACAGAGCTTTATAGCAATCAGCCCCAGCATTTT. The chain has TRBV20-1 and TRBJ1-5, with 7 positions matching TRBD1. Germline trimming cut 3 bases from V and 0 bases from J; bases unmatched to any gene: 14. Germline values: CDR1 DFQATT, CDR2 SNEGSKA (reference sequence). CDR3 length: 18 amino acids.

This clonotype came up a few times. This rearrangement joins TRBV12-3 or TRBV12-4 to TRBJ2-1; 8 nucleotides agree with TRBD1. The length of the CDR3 is 15 residues. V was clipped by 4 bases and J by 2 bases; unmatched bases: 4. CDR3 sequence: CASSSPGGPYNEQFF. The CDR3 coding sequence is TGTGCCAGCAGTTCACCAGGGGGCCCCTACAATGAGCAGTTCTTC.

This clonotype was recorded at least ten times. The chain links TRBV6-5 to TRBJ2-2; no firm D call. The V end was cut by 4 bases, the J end by 3 bases, with 15 bases between. Germline CDR1 and CDR2: MNHEY and SVGAGI. The CDR3 extends over 16 amino acids. The CDR3: CASSSSGLSDTGELFF. CDR3 sequence (DNA): TGTGCCAGCAGTTCCTCGGGTCTCTCGGACACCGGGGAGCTGTTTTTT.

This clonotype was seen repeatedly, ten times or more. The chain carries TRBV28 and TRBJ2-1; perhaps TRBD2 as D (6 bases). The CDR3 has 16 residues. Germline CDR1 is MDHEN and CDR2 is SYDVKM. The V end lost 5 bases, the J end lost 8 bases, and 22 bases lay between the germline ends. CDR3 sequence: CASSPLGLRERDEQFF. CDR3 bases: TGTGCCAGCAGTCCATTGGGACTCCGGGAGAGGGATGAGCAGTTCTTC.

This clonotype was picked up many times. The chain is built from TRBV4-3 and TRBJ1-1; 7 bases map to TRBD1. The CDR3 is 18 residues long. V dropped 0 bases and J dropped 2; count of bases not matched to a gene: 12. Germline values: CDR1 LGHNA, CDR2 YSLEER. The CDR3 is CASSQEVSVTGINTEAFF. The CDR3 DNA reads TGCGCCAGCAGCCAAGAGGTGTCCGTGACAGGGATAAACACTGAAGCTTTCTTT.

This clonotype was observed at least ten times. The chain recombines TRBV20-1 with TRBJ2-5, with TRBD1 identical over 9 bases. The J segment lost 5 bases and the V segment lost 0 bases, leaving 4 bases of the junction unmatched. There are 14 residues in the CDR3. CDR1 and CDR2 (germline): DFQATT, SNEGSKA (reference sequence). The CDR3 region has the DNA TGCAGTGCTAGAGATGGGACAGGGAAGGAGACCCAGTACTTC. It is translated as CSARDGTGKETQYF.

This clonotype has only a few counts. This chain connects TRBV7-9 to TRBJ1-2; 8 bases agree with TRBD1. The CDR3 contains 13 residues. CDR1 is SEHNR, CDR2 FQNEAQ, per germline (reference sequence). With V trimmed by 7 bases and J by 5 bases, 6 bases remained unmatched. DNA of the CDR3: TGTGCCAGCACCAAGGACAGGGTATATGGCTACACCTTC. Translating gives CASTKDRVYGYTF.

This clonotype was observed at least ten times. The CDR3 nucleotides read TGCAGCGTTGGGGGAGATGGGACAGGGTTTCGGGAGCAGTACTTC. Its protein is CSVGGDGTGFREQYF. The J gene is TRBJ2-7, the V gene TRBV29-1, with 9 bases aligning to TRBD1. CDR1 and CDR2 from the germline V gene are SQVTM and ANQGSEA. Losses at the gene ends were 4 bases for V and 7 bases for J; bases not matched to a gene: 14. The CDR3 contains 15 residues.

This clonotype was observed many times. J is TRBJ2-2 and V is TRBV7-2, with TRBD2 matching over 8 bases. Germline V CDR1 and CDR2: SGHTA, FQGNSA. The J segment lost 2 bases and the V segment lost 5 bases, leaving 4 bases of the junction unmatched. This CDR3 is built from 15 residues. The CDR3 region is CASSPVAGNTGELFF. The CDR3 coding sequence is TGTGCCAGCAGCCCAGTAGCGGGAAACACCGGGGAGCTGTTTTTT.

For this clonotype: A read error is possible here, since a much larger clone lies one base away. The rearrangement uses TRBV29-1 and TRBJ2-1, with D perhaps matching TRBD1 (6 bases). Germline CDR1 and CDR2: SQVTM and ANQGSEA. This CDR3 has 14 amino acids. V shed 4 bases and J shed 0 bases, with 10 bases lying between them. The CDR3 bases are TGCAGCGTTGGAGTGGACAGCTCCTACAATGAGCAGTTCTTC. It yields the protein CSVGVDSSYNEQFF.

The sample holds a few counts of this clonotype. The gene calls are TRBV5-6 and TRBJ1-3; possible D gene TRBD1, 6 bases. The CDR3 extends over 16 amino acids. The germline gives CDR1 SGHDT, CDR2 YYEEEE. V lost 4 bases and J 8 bases, leaving 22 bases between the germline ends. CDR3 nucleotides: TGTGCCAGCAGCAAACAAACGACAGGTGGGCCGGACACCATATATTTT. Amino acid sequence: CASSKQTTGGPDTIYF.

This clonotype was picked up many times. This chain connects TRBV19 to TRBJ2-7, with D unresolved. V shed 3 bases and J shed 2 bases, with 8 bases lying between them. Germline-derived CDR1 and CDR2 are LNHDA and SQIVND (reference sequence). This CDR3 has 13 residues. DNA for the CDR3: TGTGCCAGTAGTATTGTGCCGGCCTACGAGCAGTACTTC. It is translated as CASSIVPAYEQYF.

The chain uses TRBV7-6 and TRBJ2-7, with 11 bases identical to TRBD1. The germline gives CDR1 SGHVS, CDR2 FNYEAQ. The V gene end was trimmed by 6 bases and the J gene end by 2 bases; junction bases not matched to a gene: 6. CDR3 length: 15 residues. The CDR3 reads CASSHGQGAPYEQYF. In nucleotides, the CDR3 is TGTGCCAGCAGTCATGGACAGGGGGCCCCCTACGAGCAGTACTTC.

This clonotype has ten or more counts. This sequence joins TRBV20-1 and TRBJ2-5, with D perhaps TRBD1 or TRBD2 (5 bases each). The V end was cut by 4 bases, the J end by 0 bases, with 18 bases between. Germline CDR1 is DFQATT and CDR2 is SNEGSKA (reference sequence). The CDR3 totals 16 residues. CDR3 in DNA: TGCAGTGCTACCCACCGGGACGGAGTGTACCAAGAGACCCAGTACTTC. It encodes CSATHRDGVYQETQYF.

This clonotype was seen at least ten times. The chain joins TRBV30 to TRBJ1-2; no definite D call. Germline V lookup: CDR1 GTSNPN, CDR2 SVGIG (reference sequence). The CDR3 extends over 12 amino acids. The V end lost 5 bases, the J end lost 4 bases, and 11 bases lay between the germline ends. The DNA for the CDR3 is TGTGCCTGGGGGAGAGGAGCCTATGGCTACACCTTC. Protein product: CAWGRGAYGYTF.

This clonotype was seen many times. The V and J genes are TRBV3-1 and TRBJ1-2; 7 bases agree with TRBD1. The length of the CDR3 is 16 residues. Germline V CDR1 and CDR2: LGHDT, YNNKEL (reference sequence). The V gene end was trimmed by 2 bases and the J gene end by 6 bases; junction bases not matched to a gene: 12. This CDR3 reads CASSQSGTARLDGYTF. The CDR3 nucleotides are TGTGCCAGCAGCCAATCGGGGACAGCCCGGTTGGATGGCTACACCTTC.

This clonotype was seen many times. The J gene is TRBJ1-1, the V gene TRBV12-3 or TRBV12-4; D ambiguous. The CDR3 consists of 15 residues. The V gene lost 10 bases and the J gene lost 0 bases, with 18 bases spanning the gap. CDR3 nucleotide sequence: TGTGCCACCGCCGGACTGCTGAACATGAACACTGAAGCTTTCTTT. It yields the protein CATAGLLNMNTEAFF.

This clonotype appeared a few times. The chain joins TRBV9 to TRBJ2-3; D not certain. The CDR3 contains 16 residues. CDR1 is SGDLS and CDR2 is YYNGEE in the germline V gene. Between the trimmed V and J ends, which lost 0 bases and 3 bases, there was a span of 14 bases. CDR3 coding DNA: TGTGCCAGCAGCGTAGCTTCGGCAGTTGGAACAGATACGCAGTATTTT. Its translation: CASSVASAVGTDTQYF.

This clonotype was detected many times. The J gene is TRBJ2-3, the V gene TRBV4-3, with D perhaps given as TRBD1 or TRBD2 (5 bases each). This CDR3 is 16 amino acids long. Germline V gene data show CDR1 as LGHNA and CDR2 as YSLEER. V lost 0 bases, J lost 1 base, and 11 bases lay in between. CDR3 amino acids: CASSQDGPGRTDTQYF. The CDR3 DNA follows: TGCGCCAGCAGCCAAGATGGTCCGGGACGCACAGATACGCAGTATTTT.